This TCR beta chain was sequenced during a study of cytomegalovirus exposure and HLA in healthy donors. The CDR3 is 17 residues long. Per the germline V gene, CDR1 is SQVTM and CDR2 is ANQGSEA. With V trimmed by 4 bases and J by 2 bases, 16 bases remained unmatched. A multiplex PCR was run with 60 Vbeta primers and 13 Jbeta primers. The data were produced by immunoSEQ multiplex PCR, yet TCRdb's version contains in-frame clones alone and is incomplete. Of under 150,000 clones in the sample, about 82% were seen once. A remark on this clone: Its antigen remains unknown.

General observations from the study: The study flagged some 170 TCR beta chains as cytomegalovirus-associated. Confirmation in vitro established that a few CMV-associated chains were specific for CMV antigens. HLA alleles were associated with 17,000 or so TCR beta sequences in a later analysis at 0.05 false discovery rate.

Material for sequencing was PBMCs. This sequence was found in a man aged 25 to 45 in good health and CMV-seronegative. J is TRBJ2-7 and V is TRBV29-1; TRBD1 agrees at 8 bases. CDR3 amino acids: CSVVGGRDRKDAYEQYF. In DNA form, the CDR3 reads TGCAGCGTTGTAGGGGGACGGGACAGGAAAGACGCCTACGAGCAGTACTTC.